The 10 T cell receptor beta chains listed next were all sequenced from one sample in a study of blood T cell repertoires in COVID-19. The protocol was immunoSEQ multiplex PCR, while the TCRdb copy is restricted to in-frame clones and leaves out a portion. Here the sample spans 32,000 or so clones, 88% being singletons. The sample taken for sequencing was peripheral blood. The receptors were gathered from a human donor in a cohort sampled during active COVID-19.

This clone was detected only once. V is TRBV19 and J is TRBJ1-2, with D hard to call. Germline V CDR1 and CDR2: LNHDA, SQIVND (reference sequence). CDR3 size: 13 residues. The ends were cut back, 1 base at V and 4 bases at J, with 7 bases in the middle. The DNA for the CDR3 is TGTGCCAGTAGTATAGCTAGAGCCTATGGCTACACCTTC. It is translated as CASSIARAYGYTF.

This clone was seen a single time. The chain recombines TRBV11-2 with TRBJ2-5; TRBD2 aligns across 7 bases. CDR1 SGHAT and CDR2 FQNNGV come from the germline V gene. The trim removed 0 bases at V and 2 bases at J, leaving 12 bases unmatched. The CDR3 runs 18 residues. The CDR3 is CASSLDWGYAGEQETQYF. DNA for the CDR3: TGTGCCAGCAGCTTAGATTGGGGCTACGCGGGAGAACAAGAGACCCAGTACTTC.

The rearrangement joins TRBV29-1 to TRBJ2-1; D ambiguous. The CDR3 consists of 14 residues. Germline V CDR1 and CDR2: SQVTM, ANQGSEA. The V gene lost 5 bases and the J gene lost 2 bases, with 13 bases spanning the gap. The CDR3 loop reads CSVIALNTYNEQFF. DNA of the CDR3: TGCAGCGTTATTGCCCTCAACACCTACAATGAGCAGTTCTTC.

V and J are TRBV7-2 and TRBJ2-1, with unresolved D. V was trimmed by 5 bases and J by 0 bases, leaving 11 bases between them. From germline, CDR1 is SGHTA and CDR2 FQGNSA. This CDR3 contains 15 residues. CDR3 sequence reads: CASSPTISSYNEQFF. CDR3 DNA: TGTGCCAGCAGCCCCACAATCTCCTCCTACAATGAGCAGTTCTTC.

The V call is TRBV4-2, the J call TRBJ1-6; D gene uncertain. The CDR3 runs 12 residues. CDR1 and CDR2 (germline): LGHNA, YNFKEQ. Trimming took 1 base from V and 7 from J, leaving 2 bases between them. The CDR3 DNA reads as TGTGCCAGCAGCCAAGCGAATTCACCCCTCCACTTT. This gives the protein CASSQANSPLHF.

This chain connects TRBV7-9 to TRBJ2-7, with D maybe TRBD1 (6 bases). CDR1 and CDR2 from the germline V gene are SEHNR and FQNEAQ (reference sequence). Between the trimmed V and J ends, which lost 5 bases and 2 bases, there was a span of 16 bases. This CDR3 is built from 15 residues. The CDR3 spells CASSPYRVRPYEQYF. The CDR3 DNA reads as TGTGCCAGCAGCCCATACAGGGTCCGCCCCTACGAGCAGTACTTC.

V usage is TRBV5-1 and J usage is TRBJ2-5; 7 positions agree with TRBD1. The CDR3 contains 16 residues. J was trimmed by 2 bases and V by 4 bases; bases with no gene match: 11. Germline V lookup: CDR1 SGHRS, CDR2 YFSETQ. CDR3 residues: CASSATGTAEQETQYF. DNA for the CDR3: TGCGCCAGCAGCGCCACCGGGACAGCGGAACAAGAGACCCAGTACTTC.

The CDR3 DNA sequence: TGTGCCACCACCGGTCCGGGGGAGCTGTTTTTT. It specifies CATTGPGELFF. The chain is built from TRBV12-3 or TRBV12-4 and TRBJ2-2, with D unresolved. Trimming removed 10 bases at V and 8 bases at J, with 11 bases between. This CDR3 is built from 11 residues.

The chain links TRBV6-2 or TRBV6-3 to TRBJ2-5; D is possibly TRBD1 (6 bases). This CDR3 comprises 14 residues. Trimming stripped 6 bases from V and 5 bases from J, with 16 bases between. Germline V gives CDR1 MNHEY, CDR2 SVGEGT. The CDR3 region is CASSQQGQGETQYF. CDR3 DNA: TGTGCCAGCAGCCAACAGGGTCAGGGGGAGACCCAGTACTTC.

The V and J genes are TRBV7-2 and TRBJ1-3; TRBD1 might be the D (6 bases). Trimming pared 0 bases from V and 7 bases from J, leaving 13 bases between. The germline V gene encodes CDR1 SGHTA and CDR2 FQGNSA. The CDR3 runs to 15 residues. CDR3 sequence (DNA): TGTGCCAGCAGCTTAGCGCTAACAGGGAGCAACACCATATATTTT. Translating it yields CASSLALTGSNTIYF.